Reported below is one TCR beta chain. Treatment given: 15 to 20 received Ad26.COV2.S at low or high dose, single or two shots; a few received placebo; per-sample allocation not given. Following the first vaccine or placebo injection, samples were taken on day 63. Boston provided a donor who was an adult aged 18-55 years. The CDR3 extends over 16 amino acids. Trimming cost V 0 bases and J 5 bases; bases outside gene matches: 10. In germline, CDR1 is SGHKS, CDR2 YYEKEE (reference sequence). This entry is derived from a study of Ad26.COV2.S vaccination and SARS-CoV-2 variants. On the study more broadly: Intramuscular Ad26.COV2.S at 5x10^10 or 1x10^11 viral particles.

Generated by immunoSEQ multiplex PCR, the TCRdb table keeps only in-frame clones and is missing some. This table holds some 400,000 clones, about 91% found once. Sequencing was performed on peripheral blood, taken in a trial of Ad26.COV2.S vaccine versus placebo. J is TRBJ2-7 and V is TRBV5-5, with 8 bases aligning to TRBD2. The receptor was isolated from a person between 18 and 59 years old who received the Ad26.COV2.S COVID-19 vaccine or a placebo. This CDR3 reads CASSLARLASRDEQYF. The CDR3 DNA reads as TGTGCCAGCAGCTTGGCCCGACTAGCGAGTAGGGACGAGCAGTACTTC.